Included here is one T cell receptor beta chain sequence, with context. What it recognizes is unknown. This PCR relied on a set of 60 Vbeta primers and 13 Jbeta primers. The data were produced by immunoSEQ multiplex PCR, yet TCRdb's version contains in-frame clones alone and is incomplete. The sample has some 200,000 clones, 82% seen once. CDR1 is MNHGY, CDR2 SVAAGI, per germline. The CDR3 is 11 residues long. This specimen belongs to a study of cytomegalovirus exposure and HLA in healthy donors. Study in general: Samples from HLA-typed donors yielded around 85 million unique TCRs in an early data release. Study-wide results and caveats: When presence/absence was analysed, sequencing depth was taken to be roughly uniform across donors. What a later analysis showed was that several of the most significant clusters appeared linked to common viral pathogens. Available immune exposure information was restricted to CMV serostatus only.

J is TRBJ2-5 and V is TRBV6-9; D call uncertain. The better agreement between TRBJ2-7 and the DNA end casts doubt on the J call. The TCR sequence derives from a boy younger than 10 in good health and CMV-seronegative. The sample was PBMCs. The CDR3 protein is CASSYKYEQYF. The CDR3, as DNA: TGTGCCAGCAGTTATAAGTACGAGCAGTACTTC.